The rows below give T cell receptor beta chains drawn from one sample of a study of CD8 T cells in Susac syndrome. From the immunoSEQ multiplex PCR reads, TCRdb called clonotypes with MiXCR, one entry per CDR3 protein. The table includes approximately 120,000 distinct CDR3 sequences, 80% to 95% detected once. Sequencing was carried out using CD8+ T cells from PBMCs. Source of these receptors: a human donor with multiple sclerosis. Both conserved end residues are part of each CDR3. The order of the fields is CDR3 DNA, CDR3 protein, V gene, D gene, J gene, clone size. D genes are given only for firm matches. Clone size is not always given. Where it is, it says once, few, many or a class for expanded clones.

TGTGCCAGCAGCTTGGGGGGGACGGTAACCTACGAGCAGTACTTC	CASSLGGTVTYEQYF	TRBV5-6	-	TRBJ2-7	-
TGTGCCAGCAGTGGAAGATCGAACACTGAAGCTTTCTTT	CASSGRSNTEAFF	TRBV25-1	-	TRBJ1-1	-
TGTGCCAGCAGCCCGTCTAGAAACACCATATATTTT	CASSPSRNTIYF	TRBV7-9	-	TRBJ1-3	-
TGTGCCAGCAGTTACTCCGTAACCGGGGAGCTGTTTTTT	CASSYSVTGELFF	TRBV6-6	-	TRBJ2-2	-
TGTGCCAGCAGCTTGCCGGGGATGGGCACTGAAGCTTTCTTT	CASSLPGMGTEAFF	TRBV5-4	-	TRBJ1-1	-
TGTGCCTGGGGAAGGGACAGGGAAATTCCCACTGAAGCTTTCTTT	CAWGRDREIPTEAFF	TRBV30	TRBD1	TRBJ1-1	-
TGTGCCAGCAGCCCCCCGACAGGGGGAACAGATACGCAGTATTTT	CASSPPTGGTDTQYF	TRBV7-2	TRBD1	TRBJ2-3	-
TGTGCCAGCAGCCCAGGGGACATCGCCTACAATGAGCAGTTCTTC	CASSPGDIAYNEQFF	TRBV7-2	-	TRBJ2-1	-
TGTGCCAGCATGTCCAATGAGCAGTTCTTC	CASMSNEQFF	TRBV2	-	TRBJ2-1	once
TGTGCCAGCAGCCTAGGGGCAATCCCTCAGCCCCAGCATTTT	CASSLGAIPQPQHF	TRBV9	-	TRBJ1-5	-
TGTGCCAGCAGCCCCCAGACAGGGGGGTTCACTGAAGCTTTCTTT	CASSPQTGGFTEAFF	TRBV7-6	TRBD1	TRBJ1-1	once
TGTGCCAGCAGCTTCGGCAGGGGGGGGGAAGCTTTCTTT	CASSFGRGGEAFF	TRBV5-6	TRBD1	TRBJ1-1	-
TGTGCCAGCAGCCTTGGAAGCGAGGCTGCCGAGCAGTACTTC	CASSLGSEAAEQYF	TRBV5-6	-	TRBJ2-7	-
TGTGCCAGCAGCCACCTAACGGGGGGCGAGTATGAGCAGTTCTTC	CASSHLTGGEYEQFF	TRBV3-1	-	TRBJ2-1	-
TGTGCCACCCGACCCACCGACGGGGGGAACACTGAAGCTTTCTTT	CATRPTDGGNTEAFF	TRBV24-1	-	TRBJ1-1	-
TGTGCCAGCAGCCCAGGGACCACAATAAAATACAATGAGCAGTTCTTC	CASSPGTTIKYNEQFF	TRBV9	-	TRBJ2-1	-
TGTGCCAGCAGTTACCGGGACAGGGGGCGCCACGAGCAGTACTTC	CASSYRDRGRHEQYF	TRBV28	TRBD1	TRBJ2-7	-
TGCAGTGCTACCCCTGGAGATACGCAGTATTTT	CSATPGDTQYF	TRBV20-1	-	TRBJ2-3	-
TGCGCCAGCAGCCAAGTCAAGTATAGCAATCAGCCCCAGCATTTT	CASSQVKYSNQPQHF	TRBV4-1	-	TRBJ1-5	-
TGTGCCAGCAGTTTCTTCAATCAGCCCCAGCATTTT	CASSFFNQPQHF	TRBV27	-	TRBJ1-5	-
TGTGCCAGCAGCCAAGATACAGGGAGGGGCTATGGCTACACCTTC	CASSQDTGRGYGYTF	TRBV3-1	-	TRBJ1-2	-
TGCAGTGCCCGATCTATGGGGACCGGGGAGCTGTTTTTT	CSARSMGTGELFF	TRBV20-1	-	TRBJ2-2	-
TGTGCCTGGACCTCCGGGACAGGGGGCGAAGATTCACCCCTCCACTTT	CAWTSGTGGEDSPLHF	TRBV30	TRBD1	TRBJ1-6	-
TGTGCCAGCAGTGCCCCCGGGCCGGACACTGAAGCTTTCTTT	CASSAPGPDTEAFF	TRBV27	-	TRBJ1-1	-
TGTGTCACCAGTGGGACGTCGAAGGAGACCCAGTACTTC	CVTSGTSKETQYF	TRBV24-1	-	TRBJ2-5	-
TGTGCTAGTGGTTTGGTACATAGCGGGGCCTACAATGAGCAGTTCTTC	CASGLVHSGAYNEQFF	TRBV12-5	TRBD2	TRBJ2-1	-
TGCGCCAGCAGCTTGGGTTTTGGGAAGGGGACTGAAGCTTTCTTT	CASSLGFGKGTEAFF	TRBV5-1	-	TRBJ1-1	-
TGTGCCAGCAGTGAACCGGGGGAGGGCTACACCTTC	CASSEPGEGYTF	TRBV6-1	-	TRBJ1-2	-
TGTGCCAGCAGCTCGATTCCGGGACTAGCGGGAGGAACTAGCACAGATACGCAGTATTTT	CASSSIPGLAGGTSTDTQYF	TRBV7-8	TRBD2	TRBJ2-3	-
TGTGCCAGCAGCTCATCCGGGAGGTATGAAAAACTGTTTTTT	CASSSSGRYEKLFF	TRBV5-6	-	TRBJ1-4	-
TGTGCCAGCAGCGCGACCCCACGGGGGAAGAATGAGCAGTTCTTC	CASSATPRGKNEQFF	TRBV5-5	-	TRBJ2-1	-
TGTGCCAGCAGCCCAGGGGGCTCTCTAGCTTTCTTT	CASSPGGSLAFF	TRBV7-3	TRBD1	TRBJ1-1	-
TGTGCCAGCAGCCCGGCGGGGGTGCGTGTCGGACAGGGAGGGAGAAGGACAGAGACCCAGTACTTC	CASSPAGVRVGQGGRRTETQYF	TRBV3-1	-	TRBJ2-5	-
TGCAGTGCTTGGACTAGCGGGAGGAATATAGATACGCAGTATTTT	CSAWTSGRNIDTQYF	TRBV20-1	TRBD2	TRBJ2-3	-
TGTGCCAGCAGCCATTCGAAAGATAGGGTCGAGTTCTTC	CASSHSKDRVEFF	TRBV6-2/TRBV6-3	-	TRBJ2-1	once